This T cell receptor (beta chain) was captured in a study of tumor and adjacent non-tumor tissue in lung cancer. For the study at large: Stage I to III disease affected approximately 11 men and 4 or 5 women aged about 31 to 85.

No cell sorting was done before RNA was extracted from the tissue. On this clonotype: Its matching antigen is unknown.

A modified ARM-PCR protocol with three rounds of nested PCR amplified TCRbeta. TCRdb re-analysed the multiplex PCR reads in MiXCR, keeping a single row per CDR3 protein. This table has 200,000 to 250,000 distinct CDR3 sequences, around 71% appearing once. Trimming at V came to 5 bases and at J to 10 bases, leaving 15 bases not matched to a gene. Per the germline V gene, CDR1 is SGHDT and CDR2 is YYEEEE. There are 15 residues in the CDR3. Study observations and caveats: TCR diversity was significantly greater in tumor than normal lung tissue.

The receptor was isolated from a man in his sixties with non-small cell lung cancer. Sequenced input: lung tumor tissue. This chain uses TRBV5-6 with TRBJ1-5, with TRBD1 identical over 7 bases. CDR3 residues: CASRKIQGEVRPQHF. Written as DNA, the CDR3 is TGTGCCAGCAGAAAAATTCAGGGGGAGGTTCGTCCCCAGCATTTT.